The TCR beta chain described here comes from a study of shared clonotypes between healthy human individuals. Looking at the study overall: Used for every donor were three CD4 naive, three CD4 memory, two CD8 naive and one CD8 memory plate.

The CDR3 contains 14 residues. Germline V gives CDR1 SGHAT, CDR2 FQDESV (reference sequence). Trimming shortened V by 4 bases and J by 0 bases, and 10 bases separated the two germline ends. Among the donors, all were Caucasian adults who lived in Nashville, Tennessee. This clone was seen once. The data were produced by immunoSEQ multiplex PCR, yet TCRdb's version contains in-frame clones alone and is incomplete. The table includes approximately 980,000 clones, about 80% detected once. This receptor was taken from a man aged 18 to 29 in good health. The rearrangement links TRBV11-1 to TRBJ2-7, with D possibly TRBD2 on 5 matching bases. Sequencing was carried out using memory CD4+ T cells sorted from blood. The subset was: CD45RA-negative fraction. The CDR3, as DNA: TGTGCCAGCAGCTCCCCCGGGATCTCCTACGAGCAGTACTTC. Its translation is CASSSPGISYEQYF. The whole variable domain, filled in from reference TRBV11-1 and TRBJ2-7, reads EAEVAQSPRYKITEKSQAVAFWCDPISGHATLYWYRQILGQGPELLVQFQDESVVDDSQLPKDRFSAERLKGVDSTLKIQPAELGDSAMYLCASSSPGISYEQYFGPGTRLTVT.